This T cell receptor beta chain was captured in a study of lymphopenia after photon versus proton radiotherapy. Study-wide points: Post-nadir diversity loss with photons came from oligoclonal expansion, particularly CD8+ Temra cells. Larger post-nadir TCR diversity loss correlated inversely with survival in deceased patients.

The table came from immunoSEQ multiplex PCR; TCRdb's copy has only in-frame clones and leaves some out. In the table there are about 29,000 clones, about nine tenths of which are singletons. For this clone: Its antigen is unknown.

The length of the CDR3 is 15 residues. The germline gives CDR1 SGHRS, CDR2 YFSETQ. The germline V and J ends were trimmed by 1 base and 0 bases, with 11 bases remaining between them. Sequencing used peripheral blood, obtained from a patient treated with proton-based radiotherapy. The source of this sequence is a woman in her fifties or sixties with cholangiocarcinoma. Some clones in this sample may be carry-over from other donors' samples. V gene TRBV5-1 combines with J gene TRBJ2-7, with D maybe TRBD1 (6 bases). The DNA of the CDR3 is TGCGCCAGCAGCTTGTTGATACAGGGCTCCTACGAGCAGTACTTC. This sequence encodes CASSLLIQGSYEQYF.